Listed here are 17 T cell receptor beta chains from one sample, sequenced in a study of Graves' ophthalmopathy and Graves' hyperthyroidism. RNA transcripts were the source from which TCR beta CDR3 regions were amplified. RT-PCR was first run with HTBI primers, then multiplex PCR in a second round. MiXCR, run by TCRdb on the multiplex PCR reads, gives a single entry per CDR3 protein. The table includes 600,000 to 950,000 distinct CDR3 sequences, roughly 40% detected once. Material for sequencing was peripheral blood. The origin of the receptors is an adult man with Graves' ophthalmopathy.

The rearrangement uses TRBV20-1 and TRBJ2-7; 8 nucleotides match TRBD2. V shed 3 bases and J 5 bases; nucleotides not matched to a gene: 6. This CDR3 is built from 13 residues. Germline CDR1 and CDR2: DFQATT and SNEGSKA (reference sequence). CDR3 in amino acids: CSASGGGRNEQYF. The DNA for the CDR3 is TGCAGTGCTAGTGGCGGGGGGCGAAACGAGCAGTACTTC.

The rearrangement links TRBV9 to TRBJ2-6; perhaps TRBD1 as D (6 bases). This CDR3 spans 17 amino acids. The V gene's germline CDR1 is SGDLS and CDR2 YYNGEE. The germline V and J ends were trimmed by 7 bases and 1 base, with 18 bases remaining between them. The CDR3 DNA reads TGTGCCAGCTCACCAGCGATAGGGGGTTCTGGGGCCAACGTCCTGACTTTC. Translated: CASSPAIGGSGANVLTF. The entire variable domain, with the rest obtained from reference TRBV9 and TRBJ2-6, is as follows: DSGVTQTPKHLITATGQRVTLRCSPRSGDLSVYWYQQSLDQGLQFLIQYYNGEERAKGNILERFSAQQFPDLHSELNLSSLELGDSALYFCASSPAIGGSGANVLTFGAGSRLTVL.

This clonotype showed up just a few times. One end of the junction fails to match germline, which may point to a read error. V gene TRBV10-3 combines with J gene TRBJ1-1; a weak D match, TRBD1 (5 bases). The CDR3 is 15 amino acids. CDR1 is ENHRY and CDR2 is SYGVKD in the germline V gene. The CDR3 here is CASSYATGTNTEAFF. CDR3 DNA: TGTGCCAGCAGTTACGCCACGGGGACGAACACTGAAGCTTTCTTT.

The chain recombines TRBV18 with TRBJ2-7; D is ambiguous. V was trimmed by 7 bases and J by 5 bases, leaving 9 bases between them. The CDR3 spans 11 residues. Germline CDR1 is KGHSH and CDR2 is LQKENI. CDR3 in amino acids: CASYWDDEQYF. The CDR3 DNA is TGTGCCAGCTACTGGGATGACGAGCAGTACTTC.

V and J are TRBV20-1 and TRBJ2-5; 7 bases map to TRBD2. In germline, CDR1 is DFQATT, CDR2 SNEGSKA (reference sequence). The CDR3 sequence is 14 residues long. The trim removed 2 bases at V and 1 base at J, leaving 4 bases unmatched. CDR3 region: CSARFGGGQETQYF. As DNA, the CDR3 is TGCAGTGCTAGATTTGGGGGGGGCCAAGAGACCCAGTACTTC.

This clonotype was picked up a small number of times. Germline is not matched at one junction end, which may reflect a read error. For the CDR3, the DNA is TGTGCCAGCAGCATAGCGGCCGGGGAGCTGTTTTTT. Translation gives CASSIAAGELFF. V and J are TRBV7-9 and TRBJ2-2; D perhaps matches TRBD2 (6 bases). Germline V lookup: CDR1 SEHNR, CDR2 FQNEAQ (reference sequence). This CDR3 is built from 12 residues.

Turning to this clonotype: This may arise from a read error, as a much more abundant clone is one base away. The rearrangement links TRBV7-9 to TRBJ2-7; D possibly matches TRBD1 or TRBD2 (5 bases each). V lost 0 bases to trimming and J lost 0 bases, with 9 bases between them. This CDR3 has 15 amino acids. The germline gives CDR1 SEHNR, CDR2 FQNEAQ (reference sequence). The CDR3 protein is CASSLAHGASYEQYF. The CDR3 nucleotides are TGTGCCAGCAGCTTAGCGCACGGGGCCTCCTACGAGCAGTACTTC.

In this sample, this clonotype turned up a few times. The chain recombines TRBV7-9 with TRBJ2-7; 9 bases line up with TRBD1. The V segment lost 5 bases and the J segment 3 bases; nucleotides outside the gene matches: 8. CDR3 length equals 15 residues. Germline V CDR1 and CDR2: SEHNR, FQNEAQ (reference sequence). The CDR3 nucleotides read TGTGCCAGCAGCAGCACCGGGACAGGGATCTACGAGCAGTACTTC. Translating it yields CASSSTGTGIYEQYF.

The sample holds a few counts of this clonotype. V and J are TRBV7-9 and TRBJ2-7; D ambiguous. The CDR3 consists of 15 residues. V was pared by 8 bases and J by 1 base, with 18 bases between. Germline values: CDR1 SEHNR, CDR2 FQNEAQ (reference sequence). The CDR3 DNA reads TGTGCCAGCGAGATCATATTCAGCTCGTCCTACGAGCAGTACTTC. It encodes CASEIIFSSSYEQYF.

Ten or more counts support this clonotype. This rearrangement joins TRBV6-5 to TRBJ1-2, with D perhaps matching TRBD1 (6 bases). Trimming cost V 4 bases and J 7 bases, with 10 bases left between them. Germline lookup yields CDR1 MNHEY and CDR2 SVGAGI. The CDR3 is 12 residues long. This CDR3 reads CASSSGALGYTF. The CDR3 coding sequence is TGTGCCAGCAGTTCAGGGGCGCTTGGCTACACCTTC.

J is TRBJ1-1 and V is TRBV25-1, with a weak D call TRBD1 (5 bases). From germline, CDR1 is MGHDK and CDR2 SYGVNS. Trimming removed 4 bases from V and 2 bases from J, with 11 bases in between. CDR3 size: 14 residues. The CDR3 nucleotides are TGTGCCAGCAGTGCTGTGGGGGGAAACACTGAAGCTTTCTTT. Its protein is CASSAVGGNTEAFF.

The genes are TRBV7-2 and TRBJ2-7; tentative D call: TRBD1 (5 bases). The V end was cut by 2 bases, the J end by 2 bases, with 10 bases between. The CDR3 is 14 residues long. Germline V lookup: CDR1 SGHTA, CDR2 FQGNSA. In DNA form, the CDR3 reads TGTGCCAGCAGCTTACAGGGTGCCCCCTACGAGCAGTACTTC. Its protein is CASSLQGAPYEQYF.

Ten or more counts support this clonotype. This sequence joins TRBV7-9 and TRBJ1-2; 7 bases are shared with TRBD1. Germline V CDR1 and CDR2: SEHNR, FQNEAQ (reference sequence). CDR3 size: 13 residues. Unmatched junction bases numbered 4, after V lost 3 bases and J lost 6 bases. The chain's CDR3 is CASSFRQGDGYTF. The CDR3 DNA reads as TGTGCCAGCAGCTTTAGACAGGGCGATGGCTACACCTTC.

This clonotype was seen repeatedly, ten times or more. The chain carries TRBV19 and TRBJ1-2; TRBD1 matches at 9 bases. The CDR3 covers 15 residues. Germline V CDR1 and CDR2: LNHDA, SQIVND (reference sequence). V trimming: 5 bases; J trimming: 9 bases; junction bases outside the gene matches: 13. CDR3 sequence: CASSDAGTGSFRYTF. The DNA for the CDR3 is TGTGCCAGTAGTGACGCCGGGACAGGGAGCTTTCGCTACACCTTC.

Note on this clonotype: Germline and junction disagree at one end, which may indicate a read error. This chain uses TRBV29-1 with TRBJ2-5; 7 bases match TRBD2. This CDR3 has 12 residues. Germline CDR1 SQVTM, CDR2 ANQGSEA. The CDR3 DNA is TGCAGCGGTGAACGGGGAGGGGAGACCCAGTACTTC. Translation gives CSGERGGETQYF.

The chain employs TRBV4-3 and TRBJ1-5; D unresolved. The CDR3 consists of 13 residues. CDR1 LGHNA and CDR2 YSLEER come from the germline V gene. Trimming removed 1 base at V and 4 bases at J, with 5 bases between. The CDR3 sequence: CASSQALNQPQHF. The CDR3 nucleotides are TGCGCCAGCAGCCAAGCTCTTAATCAGCCCCAGCATTTT.

This clonotype was seen a single time. As DNA, the CDR3 is TGTGCCAGCAGCTTGGGCCCCGGACTAGCGGGAGATGGCACCGGGGAGCTGTTTTTT. Its protein is CASSLGPGLAGDGTGELFF. This chain uses TRBV7-2 with TRBJ2-2; TRBD2 matches at 13 bases. Germline V gives CDR1 SGHTA, CDR2 FQGNSA. V shed 3 bases, J shed 4 bases, and the junction held 11 bases outside the gene matches. The CDR3 is 19 residues long. Supplemented by reference TRBV7-2 and TRBJ2-2, the full variable domain reads GAGVSQSPSNKVTEKGKDVELRCDPISGHTALYWYRQSLGQGLEFLIYFQGNSAPDKSGLPSDRFSAERTGGSVSTLTIQRTQQEDSAVYLCASSLGPGLAGDGTGELFFGEGSRLTVL.